The 12 T cell receptor beta chains listed next were all sequenced from one sample in a study of blood T cell repertoires in COVID-19. Produced via immunoSEQ multiplex PCR; TCRdb's table is partial and in-frame only. The profile shows 250,000 to 400,000 clones, 75% to 90% of them singletons. The sequencing input was peripheral blood. These receptors came from a young woman with COVID-19, enrolled during active disease.

The V gene is TRBV5-5, the J gene TRBJ1-6; D remains ambiguous. The CDR3 loop spans 15 amino acids. V was shortened by 4 bases and J by 9 bases, with 17 bases between the two germline ends. Germline values: CDR1 SGHKS, CDR2 YYEKEE (reference sequence). The CDR3 DNA reads as TGTGCCAGCAGCACTCTTATGTCCGAGAGTTCACCCCTCCACTTT. Its protein is CASSTLMSESSPLHF.

The V call is TRBV5-1, the J call TRBJ2-1; TRBD2 aligns across 11 bases. The CDR3 extends over 16 amino acids. The J segment lost 0 bases and the V segment lost 2 bases, leaving 1 base of the junction unmatched. Germline V gene sequence: CDR1 SGHRS, CDR2 YFSETQ. CDR3 nucleotides: TGCGCCAGCAGCTTTAGCGGGAGGGGCTCCTACAATGAGCAGTTCTTC. It specifies CASSFSGRGSYNEQFF. The variable domain in full, with the rest retrieved from reference TRBV5-1 and TRBJ2-1, is KAGVTQTPRYLIKTRGQQVTLSCSPISGHRSVSWYQQTPGQGLQFLFEYFSETQRNKGNFPGRFSGRQFSNSRSEMNVSTLELGDSALYLCASSFSGRGSYNEQFFGPGTRLTVL.

The V gene is TRBV10-1, the J gene TRBJ2-7; 7 nucleotides agree with TRBD1. The ends lost 0 bases at V and 6 bases at J; junction bases unmatched: 8. The CDR3 sequence is 15 residues long. The germline V gene has CDR1 WNHNN and CDR2 SYGVQD (reference sequence). The CDR3 DNA reads as TGCGCCAGCAGTGAGTCTAGGGGGACAGTGGGCGAGCAGTACTTC. It specifies CASSESRGTVGEQYF.

The chain links TRBV3-1 (or the pseudogene TRBV3-2) to TRBJ2-3, with 9 positions matching TRBD1. The germline V gene encodes CDR1 LGHDT and CDR2 YNNKEL (reference sequence). The CDR3 has 15 residues. The V and J ends lost 4 bases and 3 bases, in that order; junction bases with no gene match: 5. The CDR3 sequence is CASSRNRGPTDTQYF. As DNA, the CDR3 is TGTGCCAGCAGCCGAAACAGGGGGCCGACAGATACGCAGTATTTT.

V and J are TRBV28 and TRBJ2-2; TRBD1 might be the D (6 bases). With 6 bases removed from V and 4 bases from J, the gap between germline ends came to 15 bases. The length of the CDR3 is 15 residues. Germline V lookup: CDR1 MDHEN, CDR2 SYDVKM. The CDR3 nucleotides read TGTGCCAGCAGCCTCGGACAGTTGGGCACCGGGGAGCTGTTTTTT. Amino acid sequence: CASSLGQLGTGELFF.

The chain has TRBV29-1 and TRBJ2-1; TRBD2 agrees at 14 bases. This CDR3 contains 16 residues. The germline CDR1 and CDR2 sequences are SQVTM and ANQGSEA. The junction had 7 bases not matched to a gene; V was cut back by 5 bases and J by 4 bases. The CDR3 spells CSVTPGTSGSYNEQFF. As DNA, the CDR3 is TGCAGCGTTACGCCCGGGACTAGCGGGAGTTACAATGAGCAGTTCTTC.

This clone has a handful of counts. A read error is possible here, since a much larger clone lies one base away. V and J are TRBV6-4 and TRBJ2-3, with 10 bases matching TRBD1. V lost 2 bases to trimming and J lost 1 base; unmatched junction nucleotides: 0. Germline V gene lookup returns CDR1 MRHNA and CDR2 SNTAGT. The CDR3 has 15 residues. CDR3 coding DNA: TGTGCCAGCAGTGACGGGACAGGGGGCACAGATACGCAGTATTTT. It codes for CASSDGTGGTDTQYF.

This rearrangement joins TRBV27 to TRBJ2-1; 10 bases map to TRBD2. Germline V lookup: CDR1 MNHEY, CDR2 SMNVEV (reference sequence). CDR3 length: 16 residues. After removal of 5 bases from V and 5 bases from J, the junction contained 9 bases not matched to a gene. The CDR3 sequence: CASSLRGTSVHNEQFF. DNA of the CDR3: TGTGCCAGCAGTCTTCGAGGGACTAGCGTACACAATGAGCAGTTCTTC.

The V gene is TRBV30, the J gene TRBJ1-5, with D possibly TRBD1 on 6 matching bases. The CDR3 covers 15 residues. Trimming left V 3 bases short and J 3 bases short, with 15 bases between. Germline CDR1 reads GTSNPN; CDR2 reads SVGIG (reference sequence). Here the CDR3 reads CAWRSGQFNNQPQHF. For the CDR3, the DNA is TGTGCCTGGAGGAGCGGACAGTTTAACAATCAGCCCCAGCATTTT.

This sequence joins TRBV30 and TRBJ2-3; D is undetermined. V shed 5 bases and J shed 4 bases, with 10 bases lying between them. The CDR3 has 12 residues. Germline CDR1 is GTSNPN and CDR2 is SVGIG (reference sequence). CDR3 sequence (DNA): TGTGCCTGGGGGCCAGTCGCAGATACGCAGTATTTT. Its translation: CAWGPVADTQYF.

In its sample, this clone was seen a few times. The CDR3 coding sequence is TGTGCCAGCCCCCCTTTCAGGGGCCCTATACTCTTTTCTAATTCACCCCTCCACTTT. Its translation: CASPPFRGPILFSNSPLHF. The chain uses TRBV5-6 and TRBJ1-6; TRBD1 might be the D (6 bases). This CDR3 spans 19 amino acids. CDR1 and CDR2 from the germline V gene are SGHDT and YYEEEE. The V end lost 7 bases, the J end lost 6 bases, and 29 bases lay between the germline ends.

A word on this clone: The junction departs from germline at one end; a sequencing error may be responsible. The V and J genes are TRBV28 and TRBJ2-7, with 8 bases aligning to TRBD1. CDR1 and CDR2 (germline): MDHEN, SYDVKM. The CDR3 has 15 residues. CDR3 coding DNA: TGTGCCAGCAGTTTAGGGGGACAGGTTACAAGCAGAGGTAGCTTC. Translating it yields CASSLGGQVTSRGSF.